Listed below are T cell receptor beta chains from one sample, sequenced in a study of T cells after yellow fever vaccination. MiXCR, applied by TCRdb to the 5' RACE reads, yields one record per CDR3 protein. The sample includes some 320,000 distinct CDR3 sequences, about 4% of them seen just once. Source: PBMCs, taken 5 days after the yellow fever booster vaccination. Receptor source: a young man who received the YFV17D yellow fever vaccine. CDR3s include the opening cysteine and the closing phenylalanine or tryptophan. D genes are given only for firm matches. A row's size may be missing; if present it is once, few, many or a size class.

CDR3 DNA: TGTGCCAGCACTGGGCCGGGGGGCTACACCTTC; CDR3 protein: CASTGPGGYTF; clone size: many; D gene: NA; J gene: TRBJ1-2; V gene: TRBV12-3/TRBV12-4
CDR3 DNA: TGTGCCAGCAGCTTCGTTGGGGCAGATACGCAGTATTTT; CDR3 protein: CASSFVGADTQYF; clone size: NA; D gene: NA; J gene: TRBJ2-3; V gene: TRBV7-9
CDR3 DNA: TGTGCCAGCAGGAAAAGACAGGGCGAGGTGAGCTCCTACAATGAGCAGTTCTTC; CDR3 protein: CASRKRQGEVSSYNEQFF; clone size: NA; D gene: TRBD1; J gene: TRBJ2-1; V gene: TRBV6-6
CDR3 DNA: TGTGCCAGCAGTTACGCTCCGTCCCTAGTAGATGGCTACACCTTC; CDR3 protein: CASSYAPSLVDGYTF; clone size: few; D gene: NA; J gene: TRBJ1-2; V gene: TRBV6-6
CDR3 DNA: TGTGCCAGCAGCTTGGAGCCGAAGGGGGGCGAAAAACTGTTTTTT; CDR3 protein: CASSLEPKGGEKLFF; clone size: NA; D gene: NA; J gene: TRBJ1-4; V gene: TRBV5-4
CDR3 DNA: TGCAGTGCTAGAGACGACAGGGGCAATCAGCCCCAGCATTTT; CDR3 protein: CSARDDRGNQPQHF; clone size: NA; D gene: TRBD1; J gene: TRBJ1-5; V gene: TRBV20-1
CDR3 DNA: TGTGCCAGCAGTGAAGCGACTAGCGGGAGGAATGAGCAGTTCTTC; CDR3 protein: CASSEATSGRNEQFF; clone size: few; D gene: TRBD2; J gene: TRBJ2-1; V gene: TRBV6-1
CDR3 DNA: TGTGCCAGCAGCCCCGGGACTTCCCACGATACGCAGTATTTT; CDR3 protein: CASSPGTSHDTQYF; clone size: many; D gene: NA; J gene: TRBJ2-3; V gene: TRBV11-2
CDR3 DNA: TGTGCCAGCAGCCAAGAGAGGGAAGACGGCACAGATACGCAGTATTTT; CDR3 protein: CASSQEREDGTDTQYF; clone size: NA; D gene: NA; J gene: TRBJ2-3; V gene: TRBV4-2
CDR3 DNA: TGTGCCAGCAGCGGGACAGCTACCTACGAGCAGTACTTC; CDR3 protein: CASSGTATYEQYF; clone size: NA; D gene: NA; J gene: TRBJ2-7; V gene: TRBV9